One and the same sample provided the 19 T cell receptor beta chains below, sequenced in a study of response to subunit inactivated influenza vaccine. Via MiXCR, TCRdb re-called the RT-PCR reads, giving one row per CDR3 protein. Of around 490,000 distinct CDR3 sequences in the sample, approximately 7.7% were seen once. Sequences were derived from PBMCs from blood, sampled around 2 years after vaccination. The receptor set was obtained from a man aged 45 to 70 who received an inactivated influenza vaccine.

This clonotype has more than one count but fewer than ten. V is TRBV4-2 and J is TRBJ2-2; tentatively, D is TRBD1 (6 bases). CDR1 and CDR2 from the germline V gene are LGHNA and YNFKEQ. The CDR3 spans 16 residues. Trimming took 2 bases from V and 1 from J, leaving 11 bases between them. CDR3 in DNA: TGTGCCAGCAGCCAACAAGGACAGCTGAACACCGGGGAGCTGTTTTTT. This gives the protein CASSQQGQLNTGELFF.

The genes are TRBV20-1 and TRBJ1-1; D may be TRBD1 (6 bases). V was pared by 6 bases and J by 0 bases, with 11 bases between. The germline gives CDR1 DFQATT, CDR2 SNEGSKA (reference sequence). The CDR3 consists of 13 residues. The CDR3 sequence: CSALQGMNTEAFF. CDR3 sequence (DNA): TGCAGTGCGTTACAGGGCATGAACACTGAAGCTTTCTTT.

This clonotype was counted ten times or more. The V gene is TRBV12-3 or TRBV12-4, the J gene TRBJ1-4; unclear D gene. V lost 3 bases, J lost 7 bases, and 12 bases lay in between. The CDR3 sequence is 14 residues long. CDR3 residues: CASSFTGRAEKLFF. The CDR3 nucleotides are TGTGCCAGCAGTTTTACCGGGAGGGCTGAAAAACTGTTTTTT.

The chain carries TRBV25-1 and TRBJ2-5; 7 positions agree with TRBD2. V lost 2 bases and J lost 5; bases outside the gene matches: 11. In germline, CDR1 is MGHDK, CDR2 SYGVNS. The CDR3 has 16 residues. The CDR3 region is CASSEKSGRRGETQYF. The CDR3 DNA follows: TGTGCCAGCAGTGAAAAATCCGGGAGGAGAGGGGAGACCCAGTACTTC.

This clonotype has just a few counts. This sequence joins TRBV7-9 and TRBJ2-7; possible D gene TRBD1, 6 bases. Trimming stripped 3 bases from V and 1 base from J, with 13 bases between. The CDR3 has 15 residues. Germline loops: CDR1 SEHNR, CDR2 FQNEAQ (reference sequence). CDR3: CASSFPGGQSYEQYF. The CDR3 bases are TGTGCCAGCAGCTTCCCTGGGGGACAATCCTACGAGCAGTACTTC.

CDR3 in amino acids: CASSLHGGRRTEAFF. The CDR3 DNA reads TGTGCCAGCAGCTTACACGGGGGGCGCCGCACTGAAGCTTTCTTT. The rearrangement joins TRBV11-3 to TRBJ1-1; tentatively, D is TRBD1 (6 bases). CDR1 is SGHNT and CDR2 is YENEEA in the germline V gene. Trimming removed 2 bases at V and 4 bases at J, with 14 bases between. This CDR3 region has 15 residues.

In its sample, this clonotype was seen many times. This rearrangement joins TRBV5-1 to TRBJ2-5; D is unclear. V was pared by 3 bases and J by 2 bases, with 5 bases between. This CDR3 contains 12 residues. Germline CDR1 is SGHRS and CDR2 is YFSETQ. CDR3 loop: CASSYSQETQYF. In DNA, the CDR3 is TGCGCCAGCAGCTATTCTCAAGAGACCCAGTACTTC.

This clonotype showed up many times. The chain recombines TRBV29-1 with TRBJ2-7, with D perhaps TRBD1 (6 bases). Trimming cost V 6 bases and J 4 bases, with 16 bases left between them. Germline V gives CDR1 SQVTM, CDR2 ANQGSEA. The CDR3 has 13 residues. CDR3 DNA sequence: TGCAGCGTGGGCCCCAGGGGTGCATACGAGCAGTACTTC. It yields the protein CSVGPRGAYEQYF.

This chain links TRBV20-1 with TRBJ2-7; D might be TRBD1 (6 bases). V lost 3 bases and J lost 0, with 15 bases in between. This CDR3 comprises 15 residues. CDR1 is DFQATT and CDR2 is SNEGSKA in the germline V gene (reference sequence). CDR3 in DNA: TGCAGTGCTAGGCTGGTGGGACATAGCTCCTACGAGCAGTACTTC. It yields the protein CSARLVGHSSYEQYF.

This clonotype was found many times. CDR3 in amino acids: CASSLIQNGGYGYTF. The CDR3 DNA is TGTGCCAGCAGTTTAATACAAAACGGGGGCTATGGCTACACCTTC. The chain links TRBV28 to TRBJ1-2; a possible D gene is TRBD1 (5 bases). This CDR3 has 15 residues. Trimming pared 2 bases from V and 4 bases from J, leaving 14 bases between. Germline assignment: CDR1 MDHEN and CDR2 SYDVKM.

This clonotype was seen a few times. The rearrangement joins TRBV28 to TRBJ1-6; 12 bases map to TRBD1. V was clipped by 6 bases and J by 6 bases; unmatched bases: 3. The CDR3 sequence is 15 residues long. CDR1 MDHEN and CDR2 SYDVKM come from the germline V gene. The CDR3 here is CASRGQGAINSPLHF. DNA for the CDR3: TGTGCCAGCAGGGGACAGGGGGCCATTAATTCACCCCTCCACTTT.

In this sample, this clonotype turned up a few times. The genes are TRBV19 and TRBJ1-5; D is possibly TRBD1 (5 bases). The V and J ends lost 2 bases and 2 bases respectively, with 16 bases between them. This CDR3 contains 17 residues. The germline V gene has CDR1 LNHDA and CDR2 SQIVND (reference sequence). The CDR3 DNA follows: TGTGCCAGTAGTATAACCCAGGGCACCATCGGCAATCAGCCCCAGCATTTT. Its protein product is CASSITQGTIGNQPQHF.

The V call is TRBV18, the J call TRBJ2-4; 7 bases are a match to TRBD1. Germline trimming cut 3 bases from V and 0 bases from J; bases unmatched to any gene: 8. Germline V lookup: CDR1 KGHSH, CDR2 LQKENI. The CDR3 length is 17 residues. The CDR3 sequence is CASSPMGQQLAKNIQYF. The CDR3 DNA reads TGTGCCAGCTCACCCATGGGACAGCAATTAGCCAAAAACATTCAGTACTTC.

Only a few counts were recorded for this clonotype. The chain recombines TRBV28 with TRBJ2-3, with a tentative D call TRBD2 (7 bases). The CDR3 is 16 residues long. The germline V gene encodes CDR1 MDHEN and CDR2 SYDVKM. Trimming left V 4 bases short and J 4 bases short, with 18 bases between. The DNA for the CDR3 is TGTGCCAGCAGTTCGCCTAGCGGAGGGGGGGCAGATACGCAGTATTTT. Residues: CASSSPSGGGADTQYF.

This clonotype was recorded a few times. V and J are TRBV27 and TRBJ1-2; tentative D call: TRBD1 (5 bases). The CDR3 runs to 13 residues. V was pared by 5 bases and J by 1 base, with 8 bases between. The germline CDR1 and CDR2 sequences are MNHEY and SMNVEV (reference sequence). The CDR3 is CASSTGLNYGYTF. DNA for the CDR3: TGTGCCAGCAGTACGGGACTTAACTATGGCTACACCTTC.

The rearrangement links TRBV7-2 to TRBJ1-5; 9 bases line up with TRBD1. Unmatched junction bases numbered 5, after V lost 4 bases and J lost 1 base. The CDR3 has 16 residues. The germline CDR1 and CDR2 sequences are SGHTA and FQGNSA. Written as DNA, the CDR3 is TGTGCCAGCAGCTGGGGACAGGGTAGGAGCAATCAGCCCCAGCATTTT. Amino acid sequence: CASSWGQGRSNQPQHF. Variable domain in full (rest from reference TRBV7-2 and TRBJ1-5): GAGVSQSPSNKVTEKGKDVELRCDPISGHTALYWYRQSLGQGLEFLIYFQGNSAPDKSGLPSDRFSAERTGGSVSTLTIQRTQQEDSAVYLCASSWGQGRSNQPQHFGDGTRLSIL.

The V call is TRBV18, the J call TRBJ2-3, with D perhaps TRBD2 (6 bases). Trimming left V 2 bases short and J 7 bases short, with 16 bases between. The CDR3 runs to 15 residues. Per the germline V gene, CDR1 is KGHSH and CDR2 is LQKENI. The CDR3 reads CASSPAEGSLNTQYF. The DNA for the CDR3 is TGTGCCAGCTCACCAGCGGAGGGAAGCCTCAATACGCAGTATTTT.

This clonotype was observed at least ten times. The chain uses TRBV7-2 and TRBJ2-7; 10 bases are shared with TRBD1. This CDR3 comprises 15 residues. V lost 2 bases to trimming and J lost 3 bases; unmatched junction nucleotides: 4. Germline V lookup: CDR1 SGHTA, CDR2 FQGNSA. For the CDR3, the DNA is TGTGCCAGCAGCTTACGCGGGACAGGGGTCTACGAGCAGTACTTC. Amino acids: CASSLRGTGVYEQYF.

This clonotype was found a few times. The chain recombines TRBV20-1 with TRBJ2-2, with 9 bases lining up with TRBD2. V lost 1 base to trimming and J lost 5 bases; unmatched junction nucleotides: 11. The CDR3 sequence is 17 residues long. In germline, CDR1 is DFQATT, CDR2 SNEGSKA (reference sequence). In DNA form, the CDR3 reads TGCAGTGCTAGAGCCGGACCTTCGCGGGAGGGAACCGGGGAGCTGTTTTTT. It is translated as CSARAGPSREGTGELFF.